These 7 T cell receptor beta chains share one sample of origin, sequenced in a study of PD-L1 blockade in urothelial cancer. Sequenced by immunoSEQ multiplex PCR; TCRdb stores in-frame clones only, minus some. The data contain about 80,000 clones, 87% of them singletons. This material consisted of PBMCs, taken around atezolizumab (anti-PD-L1) treatment. The source of these receptors is a woman aged 70-85 years with urothelial cancer.

This clone was picked up one time. The V gene is TRBV5-1, the J gene TRBJ2-2; D possibly corresponds to TRBD2 (7 bases). V lost 2 bases, J lost 0 bases, and 8 bases lay in between. Germline V gene lookup returns CDR1 SGHRS and CDR2 YFSETQ. The CDR3 totals 15 residues. In DNA, the CDR3 is TGCGCCAGCAGCTTAGGGGGGGCGAACACCGGGGAGCTGTTTTTT. Translation: CASSLGGANTGELFF.

The gene calls are TRBV5-1 and TRBJ2-5, with 12 bases fitting TRBD2. Germline V CDR1 and CDR2: SGHRS, YFSETQ. This CDR3 has 17 amino acids. J lost 4 bases, V lost 0 bases, and 7 bases had no gene match. Here the CDR3 DNA reads TGCGCCAGCAGCTTGGGTTTCCTAGCGGGGGGGCCAGAGACCCAGTACTTC. Translated: CASSLGFLAGGPETQYF. The full variable domain, completed using reference TRBV5-1 and TRBJ2-5, is KAGVTQTPRYLIKTRGQQVTLSCSPISGHRSVSWYQQTPGQGLQFLFEYFSETQRNKGNFPGRFSGRQFSNSRSEMNVSTLELGDSALYLCASSLGFLAGGPETQYFGPGTRLLVL.

The V gene is TRBV7-2, the J gene TRBJ2-2; a weak D match, TRBD1 (6 bases). The length of the CDR3 is 15 residues. Germline CDR1 is SGHTA and CDR2 is FQGNSA. With 3 bases removed from V and 4 bases from J, the gap between germline ends came to 12 bases. The CDR3 spells CASSLLGASTGELFF. CDR3 bases: TGTGCCAGCAGCTTGCTGGGGGCGAGCACCGGGGAGCTGTTTTTT.

The chain carries TRBV19 and TRBJ1-2, with 8 bases identical to TRBD1. The length of the CDR3 is 15 residues. Germline CDR1 reads LNHDA; CDR2 reads SQIVND (reference sequence). The V and J ends lost 6 bases and 2 bases, in that order; junction bases with no gene match: 8. CDR3 amino acids: CASRRTGRYNYGYTF. For the CDR3, the DNA is TGTGCCAGTAGGAGGACAGGGCGGTACAACTATGGCTACACCTTC.

This chain joins TRBV4-2 and TRBJ2-1; the match to TRBD2 covers 11 bases. From germline, CDR1 is LGHNA and CDR2 YNFKEQ. V trimming: 4 bases; J trimming: 12 bases; junction bases outside the gene matches: 14. The CDR3 totals 16 residues. CDR3 in DNA: TGTGCCAGCAGCCTCGGTAGCGGGGGGGCCGGTTTTGGGCAGTTCTTC. Translated, it gives CASSLGSGGAGFGQFF.

Concerning this clone: One end of the junction is discordant with germline, which a read error may explain. The chain combines TRBV27 with TRBJ2-7; weak D call: TRBD2 (5 bases). Germline values: CDR1 MNHEY, CDR2 SMNVEV (reference sequence). The CDR3 consists of 11 residues. The CDR3 DNA follows: TGCGGGGTAGGTACAAAAAATGAGCAGTACTTC. Protein: CGVGTKNEQYF.

This chain uses TRBV7-8 with TRBJ2-7, with a possible D match to TRBD1 (6 bases). Looked up from germline, CDR1 is SGHVS and CDR2 is FQNEAQ. V lost 5 bases and J 6 bases, leaving 11 bases between the germline ends. CDR3 length: 12 amino acids. DNA for the CDR3: TGTGCCAGCAGCATTTTCAGGGGCGAGCAGTACTTC. Its translation is CASSIFRGEQYF.